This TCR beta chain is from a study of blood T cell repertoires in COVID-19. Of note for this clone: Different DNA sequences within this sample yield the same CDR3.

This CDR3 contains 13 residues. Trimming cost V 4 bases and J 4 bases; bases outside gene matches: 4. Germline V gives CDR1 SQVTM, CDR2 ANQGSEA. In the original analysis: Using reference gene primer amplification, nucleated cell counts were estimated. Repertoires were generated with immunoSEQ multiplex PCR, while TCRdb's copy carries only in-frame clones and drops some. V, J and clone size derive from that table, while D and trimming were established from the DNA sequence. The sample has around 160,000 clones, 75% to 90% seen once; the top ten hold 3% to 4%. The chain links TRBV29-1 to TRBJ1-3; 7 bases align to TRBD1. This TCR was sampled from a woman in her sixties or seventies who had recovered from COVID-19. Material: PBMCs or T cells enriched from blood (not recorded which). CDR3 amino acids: CSVGGGQGNTIYF. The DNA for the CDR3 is TGCAGCGTTGGTGGGGGACAGGGAAACACCATATATTTT.